The T cell receptor (beta chain) described here comes from a study of blood T cell repertoires in COVID-19. Study-wide background: Donors in the United States, Italy and Spain gave samples during acute or convalescent COVID-19. The cDNA or gDNA used as material had been derived from T cells, B-cell-depleted T cells, or PBMCs.

Assay: immunoSEQ multiplex PCR; the TCRdb copy retains only in-frame clones and omits some. This table has 290,000 or so clones, approximately 93% appearing once. Seattle cases were enrolled at active infection and followed longitudinally. The CDR3 totals 17 residues. Germline CDR1 KGHSH, CDR2 LQKENI. Trimming cost V 3 bases and J 3 bases, with 20 bases left between them. This chain joins TRBV18 and TRBJ1-1; a possible D gene is TRBD1 (6 bases). Sample: peripheral blood. The TCR originated in a young woman with COVID-19, enrolled during active disease. CDR3 region: CASSPSRGGRIDTEAFF. For the CDR3, the DNA is TGTGCCAGCTCACCCTCACGCGGGGGGCGAATAGACACTGAAGCTTTCTTT.